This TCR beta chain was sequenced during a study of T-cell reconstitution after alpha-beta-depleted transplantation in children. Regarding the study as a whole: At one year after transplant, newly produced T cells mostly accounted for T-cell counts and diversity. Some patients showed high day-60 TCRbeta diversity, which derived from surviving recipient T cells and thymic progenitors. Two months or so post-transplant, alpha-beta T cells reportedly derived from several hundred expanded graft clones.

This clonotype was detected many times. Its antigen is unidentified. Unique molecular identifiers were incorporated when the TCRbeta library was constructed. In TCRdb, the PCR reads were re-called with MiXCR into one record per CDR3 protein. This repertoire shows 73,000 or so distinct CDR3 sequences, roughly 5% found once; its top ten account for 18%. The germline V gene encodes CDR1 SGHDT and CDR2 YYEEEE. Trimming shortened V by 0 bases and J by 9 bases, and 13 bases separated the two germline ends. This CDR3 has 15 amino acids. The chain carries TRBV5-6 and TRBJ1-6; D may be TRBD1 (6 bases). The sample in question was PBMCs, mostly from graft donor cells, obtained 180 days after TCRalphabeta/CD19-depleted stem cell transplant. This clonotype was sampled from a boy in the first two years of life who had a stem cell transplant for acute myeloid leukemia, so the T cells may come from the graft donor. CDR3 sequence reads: CASSLVGAPPSPLHF. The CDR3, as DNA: TGTGCCAGCAGCTTGGTGGGGGCCCCGCCTTCACCCCTCCACTTT.